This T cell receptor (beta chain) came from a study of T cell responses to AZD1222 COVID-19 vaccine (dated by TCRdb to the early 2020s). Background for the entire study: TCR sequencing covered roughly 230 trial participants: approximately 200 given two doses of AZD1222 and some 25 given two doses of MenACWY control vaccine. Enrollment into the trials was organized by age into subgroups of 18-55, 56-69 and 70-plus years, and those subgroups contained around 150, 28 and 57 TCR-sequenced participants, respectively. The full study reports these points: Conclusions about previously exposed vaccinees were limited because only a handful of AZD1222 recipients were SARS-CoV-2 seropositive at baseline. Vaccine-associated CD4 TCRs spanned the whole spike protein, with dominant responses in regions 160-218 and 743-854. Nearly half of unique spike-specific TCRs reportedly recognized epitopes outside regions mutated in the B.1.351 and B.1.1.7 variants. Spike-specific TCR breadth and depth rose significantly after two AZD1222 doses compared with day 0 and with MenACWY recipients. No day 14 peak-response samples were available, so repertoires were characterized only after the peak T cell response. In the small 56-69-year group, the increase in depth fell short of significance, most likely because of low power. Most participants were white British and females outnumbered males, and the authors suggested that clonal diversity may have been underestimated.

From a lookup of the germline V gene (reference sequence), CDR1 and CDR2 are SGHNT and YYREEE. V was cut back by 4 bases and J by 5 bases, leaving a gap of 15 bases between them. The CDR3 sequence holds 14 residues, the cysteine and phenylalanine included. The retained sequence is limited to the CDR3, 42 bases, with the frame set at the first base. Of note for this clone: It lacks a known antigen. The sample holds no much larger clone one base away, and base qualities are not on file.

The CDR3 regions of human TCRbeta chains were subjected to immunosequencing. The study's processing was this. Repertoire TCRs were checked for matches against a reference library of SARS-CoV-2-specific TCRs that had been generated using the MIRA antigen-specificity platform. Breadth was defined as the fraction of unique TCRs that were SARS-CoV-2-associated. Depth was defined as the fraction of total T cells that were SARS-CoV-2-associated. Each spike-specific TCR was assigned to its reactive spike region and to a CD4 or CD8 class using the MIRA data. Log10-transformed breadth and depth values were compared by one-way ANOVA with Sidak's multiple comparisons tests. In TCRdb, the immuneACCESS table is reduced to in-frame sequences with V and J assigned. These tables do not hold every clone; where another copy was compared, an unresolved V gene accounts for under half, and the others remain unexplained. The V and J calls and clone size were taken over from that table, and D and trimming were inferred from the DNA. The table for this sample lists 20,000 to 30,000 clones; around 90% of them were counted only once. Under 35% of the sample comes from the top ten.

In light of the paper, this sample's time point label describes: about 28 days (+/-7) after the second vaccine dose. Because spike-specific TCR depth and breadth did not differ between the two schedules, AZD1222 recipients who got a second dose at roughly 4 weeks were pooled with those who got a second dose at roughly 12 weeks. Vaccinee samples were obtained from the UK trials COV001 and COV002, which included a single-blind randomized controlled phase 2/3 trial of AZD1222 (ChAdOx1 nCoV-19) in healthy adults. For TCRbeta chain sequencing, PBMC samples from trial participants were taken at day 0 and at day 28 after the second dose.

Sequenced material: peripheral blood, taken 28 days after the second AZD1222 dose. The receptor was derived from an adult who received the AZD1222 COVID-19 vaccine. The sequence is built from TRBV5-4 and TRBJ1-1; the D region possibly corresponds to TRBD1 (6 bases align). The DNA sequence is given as TGTGCCAGCAGCCAGACAGACAGGCATACTGAAGCTTTCTTT. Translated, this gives CASSQTDRHTEAFF. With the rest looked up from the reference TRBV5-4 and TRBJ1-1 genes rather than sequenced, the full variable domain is ETGVTQSPTHLIKTRGQQVTLRCSSQSGHNTVSWYQQALGQGPQFIFQYYREEENGRGNFPPRFSGLQFPNYSSELNVNALELDDSALYLCASSQTDRHTEAFFGQGTRLTVV.